Reported below is one TCR beta chain. What it binds is unknown. This sample stems from a study of graft-versus-host responses after intestinal transplantation. The CDR3 totals 13 residues. The ends were cut back, 7 bases at V and 8 bases at J, with 17 bases in the middle. The V gene's germline CDR1 is MNHEY and CDR2 SVGAGI. Profiling relied on immunoSEQ multiplex PCR, and the TCRdb table lists in-frame clones only, not all of them. The table records 88,000 or so clones, about nine tenths of them present only once. The material was unstimulated CD4+ T cells sorted from spleen or lymph node cells, obtained before intestinal transplant. The TCR was taken from a human donor who received an intestinal transplant. This chain links TRBV6-5 with TRBJ1-1, with TRBD1 as a possible D gene (6 bases). The CDR3 loop reads CASNTGRGTEAFF. CDR3 DNA: TGTGCCAGCAACACAGGGAGGGGCACGGAAGCTTTCTTT.